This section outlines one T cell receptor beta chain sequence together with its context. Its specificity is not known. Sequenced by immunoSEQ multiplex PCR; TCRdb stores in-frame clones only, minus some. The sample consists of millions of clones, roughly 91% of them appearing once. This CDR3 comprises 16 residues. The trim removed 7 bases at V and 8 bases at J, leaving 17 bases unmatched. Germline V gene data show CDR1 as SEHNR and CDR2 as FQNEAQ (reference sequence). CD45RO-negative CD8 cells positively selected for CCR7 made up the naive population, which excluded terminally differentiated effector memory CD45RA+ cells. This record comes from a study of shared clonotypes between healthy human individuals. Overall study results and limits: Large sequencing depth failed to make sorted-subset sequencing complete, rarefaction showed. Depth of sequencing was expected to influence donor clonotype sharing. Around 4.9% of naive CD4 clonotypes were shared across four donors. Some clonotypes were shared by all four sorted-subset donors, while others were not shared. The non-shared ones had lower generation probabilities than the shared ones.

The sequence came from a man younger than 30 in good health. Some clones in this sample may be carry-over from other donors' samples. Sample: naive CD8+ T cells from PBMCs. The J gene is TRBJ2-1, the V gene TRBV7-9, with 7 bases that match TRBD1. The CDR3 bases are TGTGCCAGCAATATTGGCGAGACAGGGTTCTGGGATGAGCAGTTCTTC. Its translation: CASNIGETGFWDEQFF.